A selection of T cell receptor beta chains follows, all from one sample in a study of OX40 agonist ivuxolimab in advanced cancers. Libraries were prepared by immunoSEQ multiplex PCR; TCRdb keeps only in-frame clonotypes and omits some of them. The repertoire includes 65,000 or so clones, around 83% of them detected once, and 4.5% to 5% sits in the top ten. The source was CD4+ or CD8+ T cells sorted from blood, collected in a trial of the OX40 agonist ivuxolimab. The receptor set was obtained from an adult with an advanced solid tumor such as melanoma, head and neck, liver or kidney cancer. CDR3s include the opening cysteine and the closing phenylalanine or tryptophan. Each record gives: clone size, D gene, V gene, J gene, CDR3 protein, CDR3 DNA. A D gene is named only where the DNA matches it firmly. Clone sizes are given selectively: once, few, many, or a class where the clone is expanded.

>.|.|TRBV6-5|TRBJ2-5
CASRGGSETQYF
TGTGCCAGCAGAGGGGGGTCAGAGACCCAGTACTTC
>few|.|TRBV6-6|TRBJ1-5
CASSPDEQPQHF
TGTGCCAGCAGTCCGGATGAGCAGCCCCAGCATTTT
>.|TRBD1|TRBV30|TRBJ2-5
CAWSVTATRGLETQYF
TGTGCCTGGAGTGTAACCGCGACCAGGGGGTTAGAGACCCAGTACTTC
>.|.|TRBV19|TRBJ2-1
CASSISAGNNEQFF
TGTGCCAGTAGTATATCGGCAGGTAACAATGAGCAGTTCTTC
>.|.|TRBV6-5|TRBJ2-7
CASSPPAGNSYEQYF
TGTGCCAGCAGCCCCCCCGCTGGGAACTCCTACGAGCAGTACTTC
>medium-sized|.|TRBV6-1|TRBJ1-4
CASSRDVNEKLFF
TGTGCCAGCAGCCGGGACGTCAATGAAAAACTGTTTTTT
>.|.|TRBV12-1|TRBJ2-1
CASSFYHQWGEQFF
TGTGCCAGCAGCTTTTATCACCAATGGGGTGAGCAGTTCTTC
>.|.|TRBV7-3|TRBJ2-3
CASSPPWNADTQYF
TGTGCCAGCAGCCCGCCTTGGAACGCAGATACGCAGTATTTT
>.|TRBD2|TRBV4-2|TRBJ2-1
CASNAERGPYNEQFF
TGTGCCAGCAACGCCGAGCGGGGGCCTTACAATGAGCAGTTCTTC
>once|.|TRBV27|TRBJ1-2
CASSPGPSAGYTF
TGTGCCAGCAGTCCCGGTCCATCGGCAGGCTACACCTTC
>.|.|TRBV29-1|TRBJ2-1
CSVALGPSSYNEQFF
TGCAGCGTTGCCCTAGGTCCTAGCTCCTACAATGAGCAGTTCTTC
>once|TRBD1|TRBV11-2|TRBJ1-2
CASSQGGNYGYTF
TGTGCCAGCAGCCAGGGGGGGAACTATGGCTACACCTTC
>.|.|TRBV6-6|TRBJ2-5
CASGDSGNLETQYF
TGTGCCAGCGGGGATAGCGGTAACTTAGAGACCCAGTACTTC
>.|.|TRBV7-8|TRBJ1-2
CASSPIGGYGYTF
TGTGCCAGCAGCCCCATCGGGGGCTATGGCTACACCTTC
>.|TRBD1|TRBV19|TRBJ2-5
CASSTRTGLQETQYF
TGTGCCAGTAGTACTAGGACAGGGCTACAAGAGACCCAGTACTTC
>.|.|TRBV11-2|TRBJ2-7
CASSLEAGSSYEQYF
TGTGCCAGCAGCTTAGAGGCAGGGAGCTCCTACGAGCAGTACTTC
>.|TRBD1|TRBV9|TRBJ2-3
CASSVEGGATDTQYF
TGTGCCAGCAGCGTAGAAGGGGGCGCGACCGATACGCAGTATTTT
>.|.|TRBV29-1|TRBJ2-2
CSVHRGTGELFF
TGCAGCGTTCATCGGGGGACCGGGGAGCTGTTTTTT
>.|.|TRBV25-1|TRBJ2-3
CASRLNTDTQYF
TGTGCCAGCAGGTTGAACACAGATACGCAGTATTTT
>.|.|TRBV5-8|TRBJ1-5
CASSLERGNQPQHF
TGTGCCAGCAGCTTGGAACGCGGCAATCAGCCCCAGCATTTT
>.|.|TRBV19|TRBJ2-1
CARWDRDEQFF
TGTGCCAGATGGGACCGGGATGAGCAGTTCTTC
>.|TRBD1|TRBV5-1|TRBJ1-6
CASSLITAPKDRSPLHF
TGCGCCAGCAGCTTGATTACGGCACCTAAGGACAGGTCACCCCTCCACTTT
>.|.|TRBV10-3|TRBJ1-6
CAISVKAQDFSYNSPLHF
TGTGCCATCAGTGTCAAAGCGCAGGATTTCTCCTATAATTCACCCCTCCACTTT
>.|TRBD1|TRBV5-5|TRBJ1-5
CASSPGQVSGPQHF
TGTGCCAGCAGCCCCGGACAGGTATCAGGGCCCCAGCATTTT
>.|TRBD2|TRBV2|TRBJ2-2
CASRRGGPVTGELFF
TGTGCCAGCCGGCGCGGGGGGCCGGTCACCGGGGAGCTGTTTTTT
>.|.|TRBV2|TRBJ2-1
CASEGALDEQFF
TGTGCCAGCGAGGGCGCCTTGGATGAGCAGTTCTTC
>few|TRBD1|TRBV6-1|TRBJ1-2
CASSEWDSHF
TGTGCCAGCAGTGAGTGGGACAGCCACTTC
>.|.|TRBV5-6|TRBJ1-4
CASSLSFRDVSPNEKLFF
TGTGCCAGCAGCTTGTCCTTCAGGGACGTCTCCCCTAATGAAAAACTGTTTTTT
>.|.|TRBV7-3|TRBJ1-1
CASSSPGRRRGTEAFF
TGTGCCAGCAGCTCCCCGGGCAGACGCCGAGGCACTGAAGCTTTCTTT
>.|.|TRBV7-9|TRBJ1-6
CASSLDSGDALHF
TGTGCCAGCAGCTTAGATTCTGGGGACGCCCTCCACTTT
>few|.|TRBV29-1|TRBJ2-7
CSGGQTYEQYF
TGCAGCGGGGGGCAGACCTACGAGCAGTACTTC
>.|TRBD1|TRBV15|TRBJ1-5
CATSRFGLLGTGGNQPQHF
TGTGCCACCAGCAGATTCGGCCTCCTTGGGACAGGCGGGAATCAGCCCCAGCATTTT
>.|.|TRBV6-5|TRBJ1-4
CASRFRKNEKLFF
TGTGCCAGCAGGTTTAGGAAGAATGAAAAACTGTTTTTT
>once|.|TRBV9|TRBJ2-3
CASSEPGFRGGPDTQYF
TGTGCCAGCAGCGAGCCGGGCTTCAGGGGGGGACCAGATACGCAGTATTTT
>.|.|TRBV11-2|TRBJ1-6
CASSFPSVSSYNSPLHF
TGTGCCAGCAGCTTCCCCAGCGTTAGCTCCTATAATTCACCCCTCCACTTT
>.|TRBD2|TRBV5-6|TRBJ2-1
CASSLARTSGENEQFF
TGTGCCAGCAGCTTGGCCAGGACTAGCGGGGAGAATGAGCAGTTCTTC
>.|TRBD1|TRBV11-1|TRBJ1-5
CASSLTGTGGTSNQPQHF
TGTGCCAGCAGCCTCACCGGGACAGGGGGCACGAGCAATCAGCCCCAGCATTTT
>.|TRBD1|TRBV25-1|TRBJ2-4
CASSDSTGTGEKNIQYF
TGTGCCAGCAGTGATTCGACCGGGACAGGAGAGAAAAACATTCAGTACTTC
>.|TRBD2|TRBV11-1|TRBJ2-7
CASSLRGLAGREQYF
TGTGCCAGCAGCCTCCGAGGACTAGCGGGAAGGGAGCAGTACTTC
>.|.|TRBV7-3|TRBJ1-1
CASSLTAQGFTEAFF
TGTGCCAGCAGCTTAACGGCACAGGGATTTACTGAAGCTTTCTTT
>.|.|TRBV29-1|TRBJ1-2
CSVETDAYGYTF
TGCAGCGTTGAAACGGATGCCTATGGCTACACCTTC
>.|.|TRBV18|TRBJ2-7
CASSLAGGDYEQYF
TGTGCCAGCTCACTAGCCGGGGGAGACTACGAGCAGTACTTC
>.|TRBD1|TRBV4-1|TRBJ2-1
CASSQRTGTGLNEQFF
TGCGCCAGCAGCCAACGAACCGGGACAGGCCTCAATGAGCAGTTCTTC